This T cell receptor (beta chain) comes out of a study of monozygotic twins with inflammatory bowel disease. Study-level findings and limits: Patients with IBD had less TCRbeta diversity (inverse Simpson) than their healthy co-twins.

For each CDR3 protein, TCRdb gives one entry from its re-call of the 5' RACE reads, without DNA. The sample table sets out 300,000 to 350,000 distinct CDR3 sequences. This CDR3 has 14 amino acids. With regard to this clonotype: Its cognate antigen is unknown.

V and J are TRBV12-3 or TRBV12-4 and TRBJ1-6. Sequenced input: blood. This TCR was sampled from a human donor with ulcerative colitis or Crohn's disease, or a healthy co-twin of an affected twin (not recorded which). The CDR3 reads CASRFGSYNLPLHF.